This T cell receptor beta chain originates from a study of cytomegalovirus exposure and HLA in healthy donors. The study's findings and limits: For cytomegalovirus status, the classifier reportedly gave diagnoses with high specificity and sensitivity. Most TCR sequences were seen very rarely across donors, but some public TCRs occurred in many.

Only in-frame clones appear in the TCRdb table, and some are missing; sequencing was by immunoSEQ multiplex PCR. The sample includes some 200,000 clones, roughly 86% of them seen just once. V gave up 1 base and J gave up 0 bases, with 6 bases separating them. The CDR3 is 14 amino acids. Germline-derived CDR1 and CDR2 are SGHTA and FQGNSA. This clone has only one observation. Its antigen is unknown. This receptor was obtained from a man aged 30 to 39 in good health and CMV-seropositive. V is TRBV7-2 and J is TRBJ1-2; no definite D call. Sequenced material: PBMCs. The CDR3: CASSLVEANYGYTF. The CDR3 nucleotides read TGTGCCAGCAGCTTAGTTGAGGCTAACTATGGCTACACCTTC.